This T cell receptor beta chain was captured by sequencing in a study of blood T cell repertoires in COVID-19. Method: immunoSEQ multiplex PCR; TCRdb's copy keeps in-frame clones and lacks some. The sample comprises more than 100,000 clones, around 89% of which are singletons, and around 20% rests with the top ten. Between the trimmed V and J ends, which lost 4 bases and 2 bases, there was a span of 15 bases. The CDR3 runs 17 residues. The germline V gene encodes CDR1 SGHTA and CDR2 FQGNSA. This clonotype was sampled from a man aged 50-60 years with active or convalescent COVID-19. The chain links TRBV7-2 to TRBJ1-6; no firm D call. The sample comprised peripheral blood. The DNA of the CDR3 is TGTGCCAGCAGCTCTAGGGAGGGTTTCGCCTATAATTCACCCCTCCACTTT. Amino acid sequence: CASSSREGFAYNSPLHF.